This TCR beta chain appears in the sequencing data of a study of blood T cell repertoires in COVID-19 (dated by TCRdb to 2018 to 2021). Looking at the study overall: The collaborator samples originated in the United States, Italy and Spain and spanned the acute and convalescent phases of COVID-19. The material from the prospective study consisted of cDNA or gDNA derived from T cells, B-cell-depleted T cells, or PBMCs. Subjects who had been exposed to COVID-19, were actively infected with it, or had recovered from it provided the deeply sampled blood TCRbeta repertoires that made up the dataset. A freely available public database, intended as a resource for researchers studying the immune response to SARS-CoV-2, is where the repertoires were released. The samples were drawn from two sources: the first 160 participants of the ongoing ImmuneRACE study, and 1,000 to 1,500 subjects contributed by 6 global collaborators. The sample metadata nearly always contained a de-identified subject ID, COVID-19 status, age in years and sex. HLA class I and class II types, where available, came from metadata supplied by the sample provider rather than from assay-based typing.

Note on this clone: Its antigen is not yet known. It has no much larger one-base neighbor in the sample; base qualities were not kept.

TCRbeta CDR3 regions were amplified from genomic DNA using the immunoSEQ Assay, a bias-controlled multiplex PCR. Per the authors' processing: Within the assay, amplification of reference gene primers was used to estimate how many nucleated cells each sample contained. Sequence reads were collapsed and filtered to measure the absolute abundance of every unique TCRbeta CDR3 rearrangement. For each sample, productive Simpson clonality was calculated by taking the square root of Simpson's diversity index across productive rearrangements. This is the immuneACCESS table as TCRdb keeps it, with only in-frame sequences that have V and J called. A part of the clones is gone; compared with another copy, unresolved V genes explain less than half, and the rest is unexplained. V and J calls and clone size are given by that table; D and trimming were obtained from the DNA. The sample data list about 200,000 clones, and roughly 83% of these were observed just once. In total, the top ten clones hold 4.5% to 7% of the sample.

Enrolling through a virtual design, the prospective study's participants ranged in age from about 18 to 89 years and lived across 24 United States geographic areas. Cohort assignment in the prospective study relied on participant-reported clinical history from a screening survey and a study questionnaire. Each participant in the prospective study had whole blood, serum and a nasopharyngeal or oropharyngeal swab collected by mobile phlebotomists. Over a roughly 2-month period, participants in the prospective study had the option of providing additional blood draws and questionnaires. Before DNA extraction, prospective study blood samples were shipped either frozen or at room temperature. Overall study outcomes, separate from this receptor: The quantity of clinical and demographic metadata differed by source and by participant and was supplied without curation.

The receptor's source is a man aged 35-49 years with acute COVID-19. The sequenced sample consisted of PBMCs or T cells enriched from blood (not recorded which).

The CDR3 region: CASSIVGSSYEQYF. The base sequence is TGTGCCAGTAGTATAGTAGGGAGCTCCTACGAGCAGTACTTC. This chain is built from TRBV19 and TRBJ2-7, with TRBD2 tentatively as D gene (5 bases match). V is cut by 1 base and J by 0 bases, and the space between the germline ends is 7 bases. Per the germline V gene (reference sequence), LNHDA is the CDR1 and SQIVND is the CDR2. The CDR3, from cysteine to phenylalanine, totals 14 residues. The kept DNA is CDR3 alone, 42 bases in frame from the first base.